This entry is about one TCR beta chain. This entry belongs to a study of T cell responses to AZD1222 COVID-19 vaccine. Assay: immunoSEQ multiplex PCR; the TCRdb copy retains only in-frame clones and omits some. This sample has tens of thousands of clones, with 75% to 90% found just once. The material sequenced was peripheral blood, taken 28 days after the second AZD1222 dose. The sequence derives from an adult who received the AZD1222 COVID-19 vaccine.

The CDR3 nucleotides are TGTGCCAGCAGCCACGACTCCTACAATGAGCAGTTCTTC. Translating it yields CASSHDSYNEQFF. This chain uses TRBV7-3 with TRBJ2-1; D gene uncertain. Between the trimmed V and J ends, which lost 5 bases and 0 bases, there was a span of 5 bases. The CDR3 is 13 residues long. The germline V gene encodes CDR1 SGHTA and CDR2 FQGTGA.